One sample yielded the 6 T cell receptor beta chains listed below, sequenced in a study of identical twins. Via MiXCR, TCRdb re-called the 5' RACE reads, giving one row per CDR3 protein. The sample yields some 1,600,000 distinct CDR3 sequences, roughly a third seen once. Sequencing was performed on cord blood. These receptors all come from a newborn girl in good health.

The gene calls are TRBV14 and TRBJ2-1; D unclear. V was trimmed by 1 base and J by 13 bases, leaving 17 bases between them. Germline CDR1 is SGHDN and CDR2 is FVKESK. The CDR3 covers 14 residues. The CDR3 loop is CASSQGWLQETQFF. For the CDR3, the DNA is TGTGCCAGCAGCCAAGGGTGGCTTCAAGAGACCCAGTTCTTC.

The chain joins TRBV10-3 to TRBJ2-1; 9 bases map to TRBD2. Germline CDR1 reads ENHRY; CDR2 reads SYGVKD. With 2 bases clipped from V and 7 bases from J, the junction kept 6 bases outside the gene matches. The CDR3 is 15 residues long. The CDR3 DNA follows: TGTGCCATCAGTGAGGGTACTAGCGGGTCTAATGAGCAGTTCTTC. This gives the protein CAISEGTSGSNEQFF.

The V and J genes are TRBV5-1 and TRBJ2-1; TRBD1 or TRBD2 may be the D gene (5 bases each). The CDR3 contains 15 residues. Looked up from germline, CDR1 is SGHRS and CDR2 is YFSETQ. Trimming left V 4 bases short and J 3 bases short, with 14 bases between. The CDR3 DNA follows: TGCGCCAGCAGCCTCCCTGATGGGGGCTACAATGAGCAGTTCTTC. The encoded protein is CASSLPDGGYNEQFF. The entire variable domain, with the rest obtained from reference TRBV5-1 and TRBJ2-1, is as follows: KAGVTQTPRYLIKTRGQQVTLSCSPISGHRSVSWYQQTPGQGLQFLFEYFSETQRNKGNFPGRFSGRQFSNSRSEMNVSTLELGDSALYLCASSLPDGGYNEQFFGPGTRLTVL.

The chain is built from TRBV4-1 and TRBJ2-5; TRBD2 is a possible D gene (6 bases). V shed 1 base and J shed 11 bases, with 23 bases lying between them. CDR1 and CDR2 from the germline V gene are MGHRA and YSYEKL. The CDR3 is 16 residues long. The CDR3 DNA reads TGCGCCAGCAGCCAAGGCTGGGCGGGAAGATACAATGAGCAGTACTTC. Translation: CASSQGWAGRYNEQYF.

This clonotype was observed a few times. J is TRBJ2-4 and V is TRBV20-1; perhaps TRBD2 as D (6 bases). CDR1 is DFQATT and CDR2 is SNEGSKA in the germline V gene (reference sequence). This CDR3 is built from 15 residues. The germline V and J ends were trimmed by 0 bases and 13 bases, with 22 bases remaining between them. The CDR3 bases are TGCAGTGCTAGAGATATCCTATCCGGGAGAGAGGTGCAGTACTTC. It specifies CSARDILSGREVQYF.

This chain uses TRBV5-1 with TRBJ1-2; 7 bases align to TRBD1. This CDR3 is 15 amino acids long. Germline CDR1 SGHRS, CDR2 YFSETQ. The junction had 6 bases not matched to a gene; V was cut back by 0 bases and J by 4 bases. The CDR3 is CASSLVPTGSYGYTF. The CDR3, as DNA: TGCGCCAGCAGCTTGGTCCCGACAGGGTCCTATGGCTACACCTTC.